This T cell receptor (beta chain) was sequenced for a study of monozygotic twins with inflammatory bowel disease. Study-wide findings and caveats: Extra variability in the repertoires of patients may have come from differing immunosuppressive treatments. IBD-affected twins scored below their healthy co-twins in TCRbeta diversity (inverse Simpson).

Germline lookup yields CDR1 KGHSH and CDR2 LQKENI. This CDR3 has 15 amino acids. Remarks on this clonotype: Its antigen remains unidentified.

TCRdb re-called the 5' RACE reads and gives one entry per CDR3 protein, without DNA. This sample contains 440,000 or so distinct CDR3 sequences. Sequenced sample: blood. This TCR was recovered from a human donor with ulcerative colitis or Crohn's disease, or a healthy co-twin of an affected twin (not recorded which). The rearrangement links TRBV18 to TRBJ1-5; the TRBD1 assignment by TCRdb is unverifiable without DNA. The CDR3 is CASSPAGSSNQPQHF.